This passage covers 12 T cell receptor beta chains from one sample sequenced in a study of blood T cell repertoires in COVID-19. TCRdb's copy holds only in-frame clones and misses some; the assay was immunoSEQ multiplex PCR. The sample holds just over 300,000 clones; about nine tenths are singletons and the top ten take roughly 2.3%. The sample taken for sequencing was peripheral blood. These receptors originate from a man between 18 and 35 years old with active or convalescent COVID-19.

The chain recombines TRBV11-3 with TRBJ2-1, with 7 bases aligning to TRBD2. Germline CDR1 reads SGHNT; CDR2 reads YENEEA. The CDR3 has 13 amino acids. V shed 8 bases, J shed 10 bases, and the junction held 11 bases outside the gene matches. DNA of the CDR3: TGTGCCAGCGCCTGGGGGGGAGCACGGGAGCAGTTCTTC. As protein: CASAWGGAREQFF.

A single count supports this clone. The chain carries TRBV6-5 and TRBJ2-7, with 8 bases fitting TRBD2. The V gene's germline CDR1 is MNHEY and CDR2 SVGAGI. The CDR3 is made up of 13 amino acids. V trimming: 5 bases; J trimming: 6 bases; junction bases outside the gene matches: 6. The CDR3 DNA reads as TGTGCCAGCAGTACGGGACTAGGATCCGAGCAGTACTTC. It codes for CASSTGLGSEQYF.

This clone was detected only once. The chain carries TRBV11-2 and TRBJ2-1, with 9 bases fitting TRBD1. Trimming cost V 1 base and J 3 bases; bases outside gene matches: 4. The CDR3 runs to 16 residues. The V gene's germline CDR1 is SGHAT and CDR2 FQNNGV. The CDR3 nucleotides are TGTGCCAGCAGCTTAGTGGGACAGGGACGCTACAATGAGCAGTTCTTC. Protein: CASSLVGQGRYNEQFF.

V gene TRBV2 combines with J gene TRBJ2-7; D not certain. Trimming pared 6 bases from V and 5 bases from J, leaving 14 bases between. Germline CDR1 is SNHLY and CDR2 is FYNNEI. This CDR3 is 13 amino acids long. In DNA, the CDR3 is TGTGCCAGCAGCCCCAGTCCGCTCCACGAGCAGTACTTC. Its protein is CASSPSPLHEQYF.

This clone was picked up one time. The chain couples TRBV5-1 to TRBJ2-7, with 9 bases that match TRBD1. CDR1 is SGHRS, CDR2 YFSETQ, per germline. V shed 4 bases and J 2 bases; nucleotides not matched to a gene: 4. The CDR3 runs 14 residues. CDR3 bases: TGCGCCAGCAGCCTGACAGGGGGGACCTACGAGCAGTACTTC. It encodes CASSLTGGTYEQYF.

This chain connects TRBV4-1 to TRBJ2-6; possibly TRBD1 for D (5 bases). The germline V gene has CDR1 MGHRA and CDR2 YSYEKL. V lost 2 bases to trimming and J lost 0 bases, with 11 bases between them. The CDR3 sequence is 17 residues long. DNA for the CDR3: TGCGCCAGCAGCCAAAGAGCTCAGGGCTCTGGGGCCAACGTCCTGACTTTC. Residues: CASSQRAQGSGANVLTF.

The chain has TRBV14 and TRBJ2-2; D gene uncertain. Deletions cut 0 bases from V and 1 base from J, with 12 bases between. This CDR3 has 17 residues. CDR1 is SGHDN, CDR2 FVKESK, per germline. The CDR3 nucleotides are TGTGCCAGCAGCCAAGATTGGGTAGCTCGGAACACCGGGGAGCTGTTTTTT. Amino acid sequence: CASSQDWVARNTGELFF. The variable domain in full, with the rest retrieved from reference TRBV14 and TRBJ2-2, is EAGVTQFPSHSVIEKGQTVTLRCDPISGHDNLYWYRRVMGKEIKFLLHFVKESKQDESGMPNNRFLAERTGGTYSTLKVQPAELEDSGVYFCASSQDWVARNTGELFFGEGSRLTVL.

The chain carries TRBV7-2 and TRBJ2-2; perhaps TRBD2 as D (6 bases). CDR1 is SGHTA, CDR2 FQGNSA, per germline. The CDR3 totals 15 residues. The V end was cut by 0 bases, the J end by 1 base, with 6 bases between. In DNA form, the CDR3 reads TGTGCCAGCAGCTTAGCGCGGGAGAACACCGGGGAGCTGTTTTTT. Its protein product is CASSLARENTGELFF.

The chain uses TRBV19 and TRBJ2-1; D perhaps matches TRBD2 (6 bases). The germline gives CDR1 LNHDA, CDR2 SQIVND (reference sequence). V lost 4 bases to trimming and J lost 10 bases, with 20 bases between them. This CDR3 spans 15 amino acids. This CDR3 is CASSTHTPPSGEQFF. The CDR3, as DNA: TGTGCCAGTAGTACGCACACCCCACCCAGCGGGGAGCAGTTCTTC.

J is TRBJ2-7 and V is TRBV7-2; D unresolved. Per the germline V gene, CDR1 is SGHTA and CDR2 is FQGNSA. The CDR3 spans 14 residues. The V end lost 5 bases, the J end lost 6 bases, and 17 bases lay between the germline ends. The CDR3 bases are TGTGCCAGCAGCCCGCGATTTGATGGGCTCGAGCAGTACTTC. Amino acid sequence: CASSPRFDGLEQYF.

The chain links TRBV28 to TRBJ1-6; the D is unclear. The V gene's germline CDR1 is MDHEN and CDR2 SYDVKM. The germline V and J ends were trimmed by 6 bases and 3 bases, with 12 bases remaining between them. This CDR3 has 15 amino acids. In DNA form, the CDR3 reads TGTGCCAGCAGCGCGCGACACAACTATAATTCACCCCTCCACTTT. Translation gives CASSARHNYNSPLHF.

The chain has TRBV7-2 and TRBJ2-1; 8 bases are shared with TRBD2. The CDR3 has 15 amino acids. Trimming cost V 5 bases and J 4 bases; bases outside gene matches: 7. Germline V gives CDR1 SGHTA, CDR2 FQGNSA. The CDR3 DNA reads TGTGCCAGCAGCGTCCAGCGGGGGAGTTACAATGAGCAGTTCTTC. Amino acids: CASSVQRGSYNEQFF.